These T cell receptor beta chains were read from a single sample in a study of radiotherapy plus CTLA-4 blockade in lung cancer. Data came from immunoSEQ multiplex PCR; TCRdb stores just in-frame clones and leaves some out. The sample has over 12,000 clones; roughly 86% are singletons. Sequenced here: peripheral blood, sampled from a patient treated with radiotherapy plus ipilimumab. The receptor set was obtained from a human donor with non-small cell lung cancer that progressed on radiotherapy plus ipilimumab. Some clones in this sample may be carry-over from other donors' samples. Both conserved end residues are part of each CDR3. The D gene is left open where the match is weak. Size is stated for part of the rows, as once, few or many counts, or as a class when the clone is expanded.

V	size	length	J	D	CDR3	DNA
TRBV4-1	NA	14	TRBJ2-1	NA	CASSPPDGGIEQFF	TGCGCCAGCAGCCCCCCAGATGGTGGCATTGAGCAGTTCTTC
TRBV18	NA	13	TRBJ1-4	NA	CASSPSNPGELFF	TGTGCCAGCTCACCATCGAACCCGGGTGAACTGTTTTTT
TRBV4-3	NA	14	TRBJ2-4	NA	CASSQETGYDIQYF	TGCGCCAGCAGCCAAGAAACGGGATATGACATTCAGTACTTC
TRBV5-1	NA	14	TRBJ1-4	NA	CASSYRTQAEKLFF	TGCGCCAGCAGCTATAGGACACAGGCCGAAAAACTGTTTTTT
TRBV7-2	NA	14	TRBJ2-3	NA	CASSPLGNRDTQYF	TGTGCCAGCAGCCCTCTCGGGAATCGGGATACGCAGTATTTT
TRBV14	NA	17	TRBJ1-2	TRBD1	CASSPTGIKDRLWGYTF	TGTGCCAGCAGCCCGACCGGAATTAAGGACAGGTTGTGGGGCTACACCTTC
TRBV27	NA	15	TRBJ2-7	TRBD1	CASTATGTGVYEQYF	TGTGCCAGCACCGCTACCGGGACAGGAGTGTACGAGCAGTACTTC
TRBV5-5	NA	14	TRBJ1-3	TRBD1	CASIGTAGGNTIYF	TGTGCCAGCATCGGGACAGCCGGTGGAAACACCATATATTTT
TRBV7-8	NA	18	TRBJ2-6	TRBD2	CASSPRRAGGVGANVLTF	TGTGCCAGCAGCCCCCGGAGAGCGGGAGGGGTAGGGGCCAACGTCCTGACTTTC
TRBV5-1	NA	13	TRBJ2-5	TRBD1	CASSSGQGETQYF	TGCGCCAGCAGCTCTGGACAGGGGGAGACCCAGTACTTC
TRBV7-3	once	13	TRBJ2-1	TRBD2	CATALAGHNEQFF	TGTGCCACTGCACTAGCGGGCCACAATGAGCAGTTCTTC
TRBV6-4	NA	15	TRBJ1-1	NA	CASSDSADRNTEAFF	TGTGCCAGCAGTGACTCGGCGGACAGGAACACTGAAGCTTTCTTT
TRBV7-9	NA	17	TRBJ2-2	TRBD2	CARQQVGLAGEGGELFF	TGTGCCAGACAACAGGTGGGACTAGCGGGAGAAGGCGGGGAGCTGTTTTTT
TRBV21-1	NA	12	TRBJ1-5	NA	CASSGQNQPQHF	TGTGCCAGCAGTGGACAGAATCAGCCCCAGCATTTT
TRBV19	NA	15	TRBJ2-1	TRBD1	CASRTPGQGTNEQFF	TGTGCCAGTAGGACTCCGGGACAGGGAACCAATGAGCAGTTCTTC
TRBV2	once	14	TRBJ1-5	TRBD1	CASRPGGDNQPQHF	TGTGCCAGCAGGCCAGGGGGAGACAATCAGCCCCAGCATTTT
TRBV18	NA	19	TRBJ2-3	TRBD1	CASSPPGTGSYPSTDTQYF	TGTGCCAGCTCACCACCGGGGACAGGGTCCTATCCTAGCACAGATACGCAGTATTTT
TRBV5-1	once	22	TRBJ2-5	TRBD2	CASSFGTSGSRVVLLDRETQYF	TGCGCCAGCAGCTTCGGGACTAGCGGGAGTCGGGTGGTATTGCTCGACCGAGAGACCCAGTACTTC
TRBV5-1	NA	14	TRBJ1-1	TRBD1	CASSGQGANTEAFF	TGCGCCAGCAGCGGACAGGGGGCGAACACTGAAGCTTTCTTT
TRBV19	once	14	TRBJ1-1	TRBD1	CASSRQGWDTEAFF	TGTGCCAGTAGTCGACAGGGGTGGGACACTGAAGCTTTCTTT
TRBV10-3	NA	11	TRBJ2-7	NA	CAISEFREQYF	TGTGCCATCAGTGAGTTCCGGGAGCAGTACTTC
TRBV9	NA	14	TRBJ2-7	NA	CASSAVLGTVEQYF	TGTGCCAGCAGCGCTGTACTAGGAACGGTCGAGCAGTACTTC
TRBV21-1	NA	18	TRBJ2-1	NA	CASSKASRGSGRNNEQFF	TGTGCCAGCAGCAAAGCGTCCAGGGGGAGCGGGAGGAACAATGAGCAGTTCTTC
TRBV5-3	few	15	TRBJ1-1	NA	CASSFEKGVNTEAFF	TGTGCCAGCAGCTTTGAGAAGGGGGTGAACACTGAAGCTTTCTTT
TRBV5-6	NA	15	TRBJ1-2	NA	CASSLGPGLRSGYTF	TGTGCCAGCAGCTTGGGCCCAGGGCTGAGGTCTGGCTACACCTTC
TRBV5-1	NA	13	TRBJ2-7	NA	CASSLTDTYEQYF	TGCGCCAGCAGCTTAACGGACACCTACGAGCAGTACTTC
TRBV7-2	NA	15	TRBJ2-1	TRBD2	CASSLQRGSYNEQFF	TGTGCCAGCAGCCTACAGCGGGGGAGCTACAATGAGCAGTTCTTC
TRBV12-5	NA	17	TRBJ2-2	NA	CASGLWLLGQNTGELFF	TGTGCTAGTGGTTTGTGGCTATTGGGACAGAACACCGGGGAGCTGTTTTTT
TRBV7-8	NA	15	TRBJ2-2	NA	CASSLGQVNTGELFF	TGTGCCAGCAGCTTAGGCCAGGTGAACACCGGGGAGCTGTTTTTT
TRBV7-2	NA	13	TRBJ2-1	TRBD2	CASSLTSKNEQFF	TGTGCCAGCAGCTTGACTAGCAAGAATGAGCAGTTCTTC
TRBV5-4	NA	16	TRBJ2-1	TRBD2	CASSLKSSGRYNEQFF	TGTGCCAGCAGCTTGAAGTCTAGCGGGAGGTACAATGAGCAGTTCTTC
TRBV4-1	NA	15	TRBJ2-3	NA	CASSRTGFPPDTQYF	TGCGCCAGCAGCAGAACAGGGTTTCCCCCAGATACGCAGTATTTT
TRBV10-3	NA	12	TRBJ2-7	NA	CAISESRDEQYF	TGTGCCATCAGTGAGTCGCGGGACGAGCAGTACTTC
TRBV7-2	NA	14	TRBJ1-3	NA	CASSFGPGRNTIYF	TGTGCCAGCAGCTTCGGTCCAGGGCGAAACACCATATATTTT
TRBV6-5	NA	15	TRBJ2-4	NA	CASSYSGQAKNIQYF	TGTGCCAGCAGTTACTCGGGCCAGGCCAAAAACATTCAGTACTTC
TRBV9	NA	14	TRBJ2-3	NA	CASSTLGDRYTQYF	TGTGCCAGCAGCACCCTTGGAGATCGATATACGCAGTATTTT